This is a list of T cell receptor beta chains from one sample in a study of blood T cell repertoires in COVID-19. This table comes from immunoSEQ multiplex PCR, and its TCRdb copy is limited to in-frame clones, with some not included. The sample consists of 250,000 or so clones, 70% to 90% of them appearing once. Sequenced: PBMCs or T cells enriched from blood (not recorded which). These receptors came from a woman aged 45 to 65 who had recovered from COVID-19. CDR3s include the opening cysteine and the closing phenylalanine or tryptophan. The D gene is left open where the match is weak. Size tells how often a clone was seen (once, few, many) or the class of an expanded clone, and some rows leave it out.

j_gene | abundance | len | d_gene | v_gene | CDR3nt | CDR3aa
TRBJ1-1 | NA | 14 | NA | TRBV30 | TGTGCCTGGACCCGGAGGGTTTCGAACACTGAAGCTTTCTTT | CAWTRRVSNTEAFF
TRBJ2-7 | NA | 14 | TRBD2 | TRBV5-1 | TGCGCCAGCAGAAGCGGACTAGCGGGAGACGAGCAGTACTTC | CASRSGLAGDEQYF
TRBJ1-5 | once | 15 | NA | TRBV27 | TGTGCCAGCAGTTTTGCGGGCCAAGGGAGTCAGCCCCAGCATTTT | CASSFAGQGSQPQHF
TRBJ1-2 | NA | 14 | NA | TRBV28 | TGTGCCAGCAGTTTAAACGGGGAAACGTATGGCTACACCTTC | CASSLNGETYGYTF
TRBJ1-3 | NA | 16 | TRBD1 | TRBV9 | TGTGCCAGCAGCGTGGGGACAGCCTTCTCTGGAAACACCATATATTTT | CASSVGTAFSGNTIYF
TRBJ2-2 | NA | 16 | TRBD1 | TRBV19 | TGTGCCAGTAGTATGGGACAGGGGGTAAACACCGGGGAGCTGTTTTTT | CASSMGQGVNTGELFF
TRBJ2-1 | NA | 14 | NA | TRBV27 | TGTGCCAGCAGTTTAGGCTCCTCCTACAATGAGCAGTTCTTC | CASSLGSSYNEQFF
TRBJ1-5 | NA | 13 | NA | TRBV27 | TGTGCCAGCAGTTTGCGGGACGATCAGCCCCAGCATTTT | CASSLRDDQPQHF
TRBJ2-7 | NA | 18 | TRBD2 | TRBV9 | TGTGCCAGCAGCGCGGGACTAGCGGGAGGGCCTAAGGGCTACGAGCAGTACTTC | CASSAGLAGGPKGYEQYF
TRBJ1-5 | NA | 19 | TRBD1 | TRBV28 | TGTGCCAGCAAGCTGGGGCGGGACAGGGGTCTATTGGGCAATCAGCCCCAGCATTTT | CASKLGRDRGLLGNQPQHF
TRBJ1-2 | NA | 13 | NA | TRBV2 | TGTGCCAGTTGGGACAAACCTAACTATGGCTACACCTTC | CASWDKPNYGYTF
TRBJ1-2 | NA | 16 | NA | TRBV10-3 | TGTGCCATTTCGGATCCGGCAGGGCTCAACCATTATGGCTACACCTTC | CAISDPAGLNHYGYTF
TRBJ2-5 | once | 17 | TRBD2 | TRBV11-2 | TGTGCCAGCAGCTTTATCCGGGGCGGGAGGGCCGGTGAGACCCAGTACTTC | CASSFIRGGRAGETQYF
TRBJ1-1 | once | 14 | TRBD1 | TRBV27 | TGTGCCAGCAGTTCGCCGGGACAGATGCATGAAGCTTTCTTT | CASSSPGQMHEAFF
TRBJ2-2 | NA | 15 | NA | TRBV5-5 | TGTGCCAGCAGCATAGGACAGTTGGGCACCGGGGAGCTGTTTTTT | CASSIGQLGTGELFF
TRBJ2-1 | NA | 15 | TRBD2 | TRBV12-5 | TGTGCTAGGCCTCCTCAGACTAGCGGCAACAATGAGCAGTTCTTC | CARPPQTSGNNEQFF
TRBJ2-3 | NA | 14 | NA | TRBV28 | TGTGCCAGCAGTTGGGCAGGGAGCACAGATACGCAGTATTTT | CASSWAGSTDTQYF
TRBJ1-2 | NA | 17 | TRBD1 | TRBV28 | TGTGCCAGCAGTCCGATTCTCGGACAGGAAAATGTATATGGCTACACCTTC | CASSPILGQENVYGYTF
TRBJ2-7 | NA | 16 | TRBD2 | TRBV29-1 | TGCAGCGTTGCTCAGGACCGGACTAGCAACTCCTACGAGCAGTACTTC | CSVAQDRTSNSYEQYF
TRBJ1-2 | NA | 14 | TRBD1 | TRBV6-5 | TGTGCCAGCAGCTATGACAGGGCTGACTATGGCTACACCTTC | CASSYDRADYGYTF
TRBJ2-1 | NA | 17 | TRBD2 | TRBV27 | TGTGCCAGCAGTTCTGACCTTGGGCGGGAGGGTACAAATGAGCAGTTCTTC | CASSSDLGREGTNEQFF
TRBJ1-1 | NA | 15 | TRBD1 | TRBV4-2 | TGTGCCAGCAGCTCACAAGATACAGGGGGGAAAGAAGCTTTCTTT | CASSSQDTGGKEAFF
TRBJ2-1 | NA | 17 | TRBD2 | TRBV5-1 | TGCGCCAGCACCCGGACTAGCGGGAGGGAGTCCTACAATGAGCAGTTCTTC | CASTRTSGRESYNEQFF
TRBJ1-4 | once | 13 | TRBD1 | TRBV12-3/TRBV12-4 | TGTGCCAGTACGGGACAGTTAAATGAAAAACTGTTTTTT | CASTGQLNEKLFF
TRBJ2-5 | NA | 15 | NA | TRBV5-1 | TGCGCCAGCAGCTTGGGCGGTGGGTTTCAAGAGACCCAGTACTTC | CASSLGGGFQETQYF
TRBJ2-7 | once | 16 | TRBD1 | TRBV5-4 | TGTGCCAGCAGCTTGGTCCCTACAGGGGGCGCGGACGAGCAGTACTTC | CASSLVPTGGADEQYF
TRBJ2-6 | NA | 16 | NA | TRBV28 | TGTGCCAGCAGTCGCCCTCCTGGGCCTGGGGCCAACGTCCTGACTTTC | CASSRPPGPGANVLTF
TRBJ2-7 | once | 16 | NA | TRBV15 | TGTGCCACCAGCCCGGGATGGACCCAGGGGGGAGGCGAGCAGTACTTC | CATSPGWTQGGGEQYF
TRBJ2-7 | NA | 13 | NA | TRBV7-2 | TGTGCCAACAGGACTACAGGGGTTAACGAGCAGTACTTC | CANRTTGVNEQYF
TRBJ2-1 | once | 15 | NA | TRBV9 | TGTGCCAGCAGCGGCCCACCCGCCGGGGACAATGAGCAGTTCTTC | CASSGPPAGDNEQFF
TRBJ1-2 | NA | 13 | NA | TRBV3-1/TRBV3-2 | TGTGCCAGCAGCGCAAACGAAAGGGGTGGCTACACCTTC | CASSANERGGYTF
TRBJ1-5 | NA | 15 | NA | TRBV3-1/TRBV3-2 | TGTGCCAGCAGCCAAGGAGTCGTCGGCAATCAGCCCCAGCATTTT | CASSQGVVGNQPQHF
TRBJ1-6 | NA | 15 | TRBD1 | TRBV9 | TGTGCCAGCAGCGTAGGGGGACAGGGTGACTCACCCCTCCACTTT | CASSVGGQGDSPLHF
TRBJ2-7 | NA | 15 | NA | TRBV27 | TGTGCCAGCAGTTATAAACCGGGAGCCCCCTACGAGCAGTACTTC | CASSYKPGAPYEQYF
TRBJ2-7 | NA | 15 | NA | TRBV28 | TGTGCCAGCAGTTTTGACAGAGTTTTGTCCTACGAGCAGTACTTC | CASSFDRVLSYEQYF
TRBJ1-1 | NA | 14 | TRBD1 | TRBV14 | TGTGCCAGCAGCCATGCTTGGGACAGCCATGAAGCTTTCTTT | CASSHAWDSHEAFF
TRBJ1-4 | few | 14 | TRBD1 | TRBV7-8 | TGTGCCAGCAGCCGGGGACAGGGAGATGAAAAACTGTTTTTT | CASSRGQGDEKLFF
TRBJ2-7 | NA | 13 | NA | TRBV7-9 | TGTGCCAGCAGCTTAGTTCCCGGTTCTAGGCAGTACTTC | CASSLVPGSRQYF
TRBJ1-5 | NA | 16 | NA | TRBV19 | TGTGCCAGTAGTATAGGCTGGCAGGGTTACAATCAGCCCCAGCATTTT | CASSIGWQGYNQPQHF
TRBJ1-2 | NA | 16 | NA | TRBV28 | TGTGCCAGCACCAGGGGAGGGGGGTCTTATAACTATGGCTACACCTTC | CASTRGGGSYNYGYTF
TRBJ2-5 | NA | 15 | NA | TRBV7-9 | TGTGCCAGCAGCTCCCCGGGGACATCGTTGGAGACCCAGTACTTC | CASSSPGTSLETQYF
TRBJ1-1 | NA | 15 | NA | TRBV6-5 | TGTGCCAGCAGGCCAACAGGGCAGGCGAACACTGAAGCTTTCTTT | CASRPTGQANTEAFF
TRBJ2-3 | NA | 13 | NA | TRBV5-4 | TGTGCCAGCAGCTTAACCCCAGGAGGTACGCAGTATTTT | CASSLTPGGTQYF
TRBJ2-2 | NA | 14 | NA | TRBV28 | TGTGCCAGCATCACTAACCCGAACACCGGGGAGCTGTTTTTT | CASITNPNTGELFF
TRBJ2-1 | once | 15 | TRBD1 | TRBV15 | TGTGCCACCAGCACCCGGGACAGGGGACGAAATGAGCAGTTCTTC | CATSTRDRGRNEQFF
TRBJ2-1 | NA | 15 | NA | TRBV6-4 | TGTGCCAGCAGGCGAACCGGGTTCTGCGGTAATGAGCAGTTCTTC | CASRRTGFCGNEQFF
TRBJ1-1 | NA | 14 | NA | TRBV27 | TGTGCCAGCAGTCCCGGCTGGGGGGACACTGAAGCTTTCTTT | CASSPGWGDTEAFF
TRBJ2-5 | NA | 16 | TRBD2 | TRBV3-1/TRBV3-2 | TGTGCCAGCAGCCAGGGGACTAGCGGGGGTCGGGAGACCCAGTACTTC | CASSQGTSGGRETQYF
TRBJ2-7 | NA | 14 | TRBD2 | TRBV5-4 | TGTGCCAGCAGCTTGGGACTAGCCTCCTACGAGCAGTACTTC | CASSLGLASYEQYF
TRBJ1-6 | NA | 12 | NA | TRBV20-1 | TGCAGTGCTAGTGCAGGGTCTTCACCCCTCCACTTT | CSASAGSSPLHF